What follows is one T cell receptor (beta chain) and its context. The germline gives CDR1 ENHRY, CDR2 SYGVKD. Trimming cost V 0 bases and J 2 bases, with 8 bases left between them. The CDR3 loop spans 16 amino acids. The sample belongs to a study of control samples from healthy donors and cancer patients. The method was immunoSEQ multiplex PCR; TCRdb's version includes in-frame clones alone and lacks a portion of them. This sample has tens of thousands of clones, with more than 75% found just once. Input material: PBMCs. The sequence derives from a woman in her sixties or seventies with lung cancer. The J gene is TRBJ1-6, the V gene TRBV10-3; D is possibly TRBD1 (6 bases). The CDR3 nucleotides are TGTGCCATCAGTGAGTCCAGGGGTGCCTATAATTCACCCCTCCACTTT. The encoded protein is CAISESRGAYNSPLHF.